The sequence of this T cell receptor beta chain was determined in a study of Graves' ophthalmopathy and Graves' hyperthyroidism. CDR3 size: 15 residues. Trimming took 6 bases from V and 4 from J, leaving 13 bases between them. From germline, CDR1 is MNHEY and CDR2 SVGAGI. RNA transcripts yielded amplified TCR beta CDR3 regions. First-round RT-PCR used HTBI primers; second-round multiplex PCR followed. TCRdb re-called the multiplex PCR reads with MiXCR, one entry per CDR3 protein. The profile shows about 1.2 million distinct CDR3 sequences, about two fifths of them singletons. In its sample, this clonotype was seen a few times.

The receptor was derived from an adult man with Graves' hyperthyroidism. The source material was peripheral blood or thyroid tissue (not recorded which). This chain links TRBV6-5 with TRBJ1-6, with D possibly being TRBD1 (5 bases). CDR3 in DNA: TGTGCCAGCAGGATGGAGGGACTTTATAATTCACCCCTCCACTTT. This gives the protein CASRMEGLYNSPLHF.